This entry lists 10 T cell receptor beta chains sequenced from one sample in a study of blood T cell repertoires in COVID-19. TCRdb's table, derived via immunoSEQ multiplex PCR, lists solely in-frame clones and lacks some. The sample includes about 210,000 clones, about 86% seen only once; the top ten take 0.65% to 0.95%. The sequenced sample was peripheral blood. These receptor sequences come from a woman in her sixties or seventies with acute or convalescent COVID-19.

This clone appeared a few times. The rearrangement joins TRBV29-1 to TRBJ1-3; D not certain. This CDR3 is built from 12 residues. Trimming left V 4 bases short and J 0 bases short, with 4 bases between. Looked up from germline, CDR1 is SQVTM and CDR2 is ANQGSEA. The CDR3 protein is CSVVSSGNTIYF. CDR3 nucleotide sequence: TGCAGCGTTGTGAGCTCTGGAAACACCATATATTTT.

The chain joins TRBV10-3 to TRBJ1-3, with D hard to call. The CDR3 length is 13 residues. CDR1 is ENHRY, CDR2 SYGVKD, per germline. With 10 bases removed from V and 1 base from J, the gap between germline ends came to 11 bases. CDR3 in amino acids: CATRTVSGNTIYF. The CDR3 nucleotides read TGTGCCACCAGGACTGTTTCTGGAAACACCATATATTTT.

V and J are TRBV11-3 and TRBJ2-2, with 10 bases identical to TRBD2. CDR1 and CDR2 from the germline V gene are SGHNT and YENEEA. The CDR3 is 19 residues long. V shed 5 bases and J 2 bases; nucleotides not matched to a gene: 14. CDR3: CASSPRRWIAGGNTGELFF. CDR3 bases: TGTGCCAGCAGCCCACGCCGTTGGATAGCGGGAGGCAACACCGGGGAGCTGTTTTTT.

The chain couples TRBV5-1 to TRBJ2-7; 7 positions match TRBD2. V lost 0 bases and J lost 2; bases outside the gene matches: 5. This CDR3 is 15 amino acids long. From germline, CDR1 is SGHRS and CDR2 YFSETQ. The CDR3 nucleotides are TGCGCCAGCAGCTTGGAAGCGGGACCACCCTACGAGCAGTACTTC. Its translation: CASSLEAGPPYEQYF.

The count of this clone is one. The chain employs TRBV6-5 and TRBJ1-5; possibly TRBD1 for D (5 bases). Trimming removed 6 bases from V and 3 bases from J, with 9 bases in between. Germline CDR1 reads MNHEY; CDR2 reads SVGAGI. This CDR3 is built from 13 residues. CDR3 in amino acids: CASRRQLNQPQHF. The CDR3 DNA reads as TGTGCCAGCAGGCGACAGCTCAATCAGCCCCAGCATTTT.

The chain combines TRBV5-1 with TRBJ2-1; 7 nucleotides match TRBD2. After removal of 2 bases from V and 3 bases from J, the junction contained 5 bases not matched to a gene. The CDR3 is 15 residues long. The germline V gene encodes CDR1 SGHRS and CDR2 YFSETQ. The CDR3 DNA follows: TGCGCCAGCAGCTTCGGGGGAGGGATCTACAATGAGCAGTTCTTC. The encoded protein is CASSFGGGIYNEQFF.

The V call is TRBV19, the J call TRBJ2-3; maybe TRBD2 (5 bases). There are 14 residues in the CDR3. CDR1 is LNHDA and CDR2 is SQIVND in the germline V gene (reference sequence). Trimming took 7 bases from V and 2 from J, leaving 13 bases between them. The CDR3 protein is CASTNGRDTDTQYF. As DNA, the CDR3 is TGTGCCAGTACCAATGGTCGGGACACAGATACGCAGTATTTT. Full variable domain (remainder filled in from reference TRBV19 and TRBJ2-3): DGGITQSPKYLFRKEGQNVTLSCEQNLNHDAMYWYRQDPGQGLRLIYYSQIVNDFQKGDIAEGYSVSREKKESFPLTVTSAQKNPTAFYLCASTNGRDTDTQYFGPGTRLTVL.

The chain couples TRBV7-2 to TRBJ2-3, with 7 bases lining up with TRBD2. Germline V gene data show CDR1 as SGHTA and CDR2 as FQGNSA. The junction had 8 bases not matched to a gene; V was cut back by 5 bases and J by 6 bases. This CDR3 region has 14 residues. Written as DNA, the CDR3 is TGTGCCAGCAGCCATCGACTAGCTGCGGATACGCAGTATTTT. It codes for CASSHRLAADTQYF. Full variable domain (missing parts from reference TRBV7-2 and TRBJ2-3): GAGVSQSPSNKVTEKGKDVELRCDPISGHTALYWYRQSLGQGLEFLIYFQGNSAPDKSGLPSDRFSAERTGGSVSTLTIQRTQQEDSAVYLCASSHRLAADTQYFGPGTRLTVL.

CDR3: CASSLMIAGSKKETQYF. The CDR3 DNA follows: TGCGCCAGCAGCTTGATGATAGCGGGGTCTAAGAAAGAGACCCAGTACTTC. The V call is TRBV5-1, the J call TRBJ2-5; 8 bases align to TRBD2. This CDR3 is built from 17 residues. Germline CDR1 is SGHRS and CDR2 is YFSETQ. V lost 1 base and J lost 3; bases outside the gene matches: 11.

This clone was seen a handful of times. The J gene is TRBJ2-7, the V gene TRBV29-1; TRBD1 agrees at 7 bases. This CDR3 has 14 residues. Germline trimming cut 4 bases from V and 0 bases from J; bases unmatched to any gene: 6. Germline lookup yields CDR1 SQVTM and CDR2 ANQGSEA. CDR3 sequence (DNA): TGCAGCGTTGGGAACAGGGACAGCTCCTACGAGCAGTACTTC. Residues: CSVGNRDSSYEQYF.